Listed below are T cell receptor beta chains from one sample, sequenced in a study of identical twins. From the 5' RACE reads, TCRdb called clonotypes with MiXCR, one entry per CDR3 protein. The table has about 530,000 distinct CDR3 sequences, 13% to 15% seen once; the top ten hold 0.44%. A further study also used this sample, focusing on yellow fever vaccine responses in identical twins.

Input material: CD4+ T cells sorted from blood. The receptors here all came from a woman aged 18-29 years in good health. CDR3s include the opening cysteine and the closing phenylalanine or tryptophan. The D gene is left open where the match is weak. A row's size may be missing; if present it is once, few, many or a size class.

>15|-|TRBJ2-3|few|TRBV15
TGTGCCACCAGCCTGGGCGGGCAGGGAGGAGATACGCAGTATTTT
CATSLGGQGGDTQYF
>17|-|TRBJ2-2|many|TRBV12-3/TRBV12-4
TGTGCCAGCAGTACCTCTCAAGGGACAATCAACACCGGGGAGCTGTTTTTT
CASSTSQGTINTGELFF
>16|-|TRBJ1-5|-|TRBV7-8
TGTGCCAGCAGCTTTGGTACAGGGTATATTACTCAGCCCCAGCATTTT
CASSFGTGYITQPQHF
>13|-|TRBJ2-7|-|TRBV2
TGTGCCAGCAGTGTTTCACCAACCTACGAGCAGTACTTC
CASSVSPTYEQYF
>16|-|TRBJ2-2|-|TRBV5-4
TGTGCCAGCAGCTTTGGGGGCAGTCCTAACACCGGGGAGCTGTTTTTT
CASSFGGSPNTGELFF
>15|-|TRBJ2-1|-|TRBV7-7
TGTGCCAGCAGCCCGGGAGCGGGCACCTACAATGAGCAGTTCTTC
CASSPGAGTYNEQFF
>15|TRBD2|TRBJ2-1|-|TRBV12-3/TRBV12-4
TGTGCCAGCAGCCATCTAGCGGGAGGTTACAATGAGCAGTTCTTC
CASSHLAGGYNEQFF
>20|TRBD2|TRBJ2-1|few|TRBV20-1
TGCAGTGCTAGAGATCAAGTTTTAACCGGGACTAGCGAGAGGTGGAATGAGCAGTTCTTC
CSARDQVLTGTSERWNEQFF
>15|-|TRBJ2-1|many|TRBV12-3/TRBV12-4
TGTGCCAGCAGTTCCCTAGCGCGAACCTACAATGAGCAGTTCTTC
CASSSLARTYNEQFF
>15|-|TRBJ2-3|few|TRBV6-1
TGTGCCAGCAGGGAAAGGGGGGGCGAAGGAGATACGCAGTATTTT
CASRERGGEGDTQYF
>14|TRBD2|TRBJ2-1|many|TRBV29-1
TGCAGCGTTGTACCGGCGGGGGCCTACAATGAGCAGTTCTTC
CSVVPAGAYNEQFF
>14|TRBD1|TRBJ2-2|-|TRBV19
TGTGCCAGTAGAATACAGGGGGCTGGCGGGGAGCTGTTTTTT
CASRIQGAGGELFF
>13|-|TRBJ2-7|few|TRBV12-3/TRBV12-4
TGTGCCAGCTCCCACGGGTTTGCATACGAGCAGTACTTC
CASSHGFAYEQYF
>15|-|TRBJ2-6|few|TRBV27
TGTGCCAGCAGGCCCGGAATCTCTGGGGCCAACGTCCTGACTTTC
CASRPGISGANVLTF
>14|-|TRBJ1-2|-|TRBV5-1
TGCGCCAGTACCCCTGCAGTCGGACACTATGGCTACACCTTC
CASTPAVGHYGYTF
>19|TRBD2|TRBJ2-3|few|TRBV5-1
TGCGCCAGCAGCTTGGCTGGGACTAGCGGGGGGACTAGCACAGATACGCAGTATTTT
CASSLAGTSGGTSTDTQYF
>16|-|TRBJ2-1|once|TRBV28
TGTGCCAGCAGTAAGTTCCCTAGTGGGTCCTACAATGAGCAGTTCTTC
CASSKFPSGSYNEQFF
>15|TRBD1|TRBJ1-1|-|TRBV7-9
TGTGCCAGCAGGTCCCAGGGGGGAGTGAACACTGAAGCTTTCTTT
CASRSQGGVNTEAFF
>12|-|TRBJ1-3|many|TRBV29-1
TGCAGCGTTGCCCACTCTGGAAACACCATATATTTT
CSVAHSGNTIYF
>16|TRBD2|TRBJ2-1|few|TRBV4-1
TGCGCCAGCAGCCATCCGGGACTAGCGGGCTACAATGAGCAGTTCTTC
CASSHPGLAGYNEQFF
>11|-|TRBJ2-7|few|TRBV5-1
TGCGCCAGCAGCTTCAGACGCGAGCAGTACTTC
CASSFRREQYF
>17|TRBD2|TRBJ2-1|-|TRBV11-2
TGTGCCAGCAGCACCGGACTAGCGGACCCCTCCTACAATGAGCAGTTCTTC
CASSTGLADPSYNEQFF
>16|-|TRBJ1-1|few|TRBV4-1
TGCGCCAGCAGCCAAGATAAGAGGCAGGGAGGGACTGAAGCTTTCTTT
CASSQDKRQGGTEAFF
>15|-|TRBJ2-2|-|TRBV5-6
TGTGCCAGCAGCTGGGGACCCACGAACACCGGGGAGCTGTTTTTT
CASSWGPTNTGELFF
>15|-|TRBJ2-7|few|TRBV12-3/TRBV12-4
TGTGCCAGCAGCCGTTGGGGACTGGAACTCTACGAGCAGTACTTC
CASSRWGLELYEQYF
>14|-|TRBJ2-7|-|TRBV3-1
TGTGCCAGCAGCCAAGGTCGGTTGGGCTACGAGCAGTACTTC
CASSQGRLGYEQYF
>13|-|TRBJ1-3|few|TRBV10-3
TGTGCCATCAGTGACAGGGATGGAAACACCATATATTTT
CAISDRDGNTIYF
>15|-|TRBJ2-2|few|TRBV19
TGTGCCAGTGGCCCGGGGAGGGGGGGCACCGGGGAGCTGTTTTTT
CASGPGRGGTGELFF
>18|TRBD2|TRBJ2-1|few|TRBV11-2
TGTGCCAGCAGCGGTATAGGACTAGCGGGAGGTCTTTACAATGAGCAGTTCTTC
CASSGIGLAGGLYNEQFF
>13|-|TRBJ2-1|few|TRBV19
TGTGCCAGTAGTATAAACACCCACAATGAGCAGTTCTTC
CASSINTHNEQFF
>14|-|TRBJ2-7|few|TRBV24-1
TGTGCCACCAGTGACGGGCCTTCCCCTCGGGAGCAGTACTTC
CATSDGPSPREQYF
>14|-|TRBJ2-5|-|TRBV15
TGTGCCACCAGCAGCTTACTAGCCCCAGAGACCCAGTACTTC
CATSSLLAPETQYF
>17|TRBD2|TRBJ2-1|-|TRBV24-1
TGTGCCACCAGTGACCCAAGCGGGAGGGGGAACTACAATGAGCAGTTCTTC
CATSDPSGRGNYNEQFF
>14|-|TRBJ2-7|-|TRBV2
TGTGCCAGCGAACCCCGGGCCAGCTCCTACGAGCAGTACTTC
CASEPRASSYEQYF
>16|TRBD2|TRBJ2-1|few|TRBV12-3/TRBV12-4
TGTGCCAGCAGTTCGAGCTTCCGGGACTATGTCAATGAGCAGTTCTTC
CASSSSFRDYVNEQFF
>14|TRBD1|TRBJ1-1|-|TRBV10-2
TGCGCCAGCAGGGGATGGGACAGGGACACTGAAGCTTTCTTT
CASRGWDRDTEAFF